A single T cell receptor (beta chain) is shown here with its context. This sample stems from a study of blood T cell repertoires in COVID-19. Study-level information: The origin of the acute and convalescent COVID-19 samples was the United States, Italy and Spain. Nucleic acid was either cDNA or gDNA, and it came from T cells, B-cell-depleted T cells, or PBMCs.

Seattle participants joined during active infection and were tracked over time. Per the study methods: Reference gene primer amplification in the assay estimated nucleated cell counts. Clones were read by immunoSEQ multiplex PCR, and TCRdb kept only the in-frame ones, dropping some. V, J and clone size are those of that table, while D and trimming were read from the DNA. The sample carries 90,000 or so clones, roughly nine tenths recorded once. With 5 bases clipped from V and 10 bases from J, the junction kept 12 bases outside the gene matches. The CDR3 has 15 residues. Germline V CDR1 and CDR2: KGHDR, SFDVKD.

The sample was peripheral blood. The chain employs TRBV24-1 and TRBJ2-1, with 8 positions matching TRBD1. This sequence was found in a man aged 55-75 years with COVID-19, enrolled during active disease. The CDR3 DNA follows: TGTGCCACCAGTGCCCCGACAGGGGAGGTGGTAGAGCAGTTCTTC. Encoded protein: CATSAPTGEVVEQFF.